Listed below are T cell receptor beta chains from one sample, sequenced in a study of blood T cell repertoires in COVID-19. Profiled with immunoSEQ multiplex PCR; TCRdb holds only in-frame clones, not every one. The repertoire holds roughly 150,000 clones, around nine tenths seen once, with 2.5% to 3% in the top ten. Source material: peripheral blood. These receptors were taken from a woman over 75 with COVID-19, enrolled during active disease. Each CDR3 is given with its conserved first and last residue. D genes are given only for firm matches. Only some rows state a clone size, as once, few, many or a class for expanded clones.

>TRBV5-1|TRBJ2-7|-|-|16
TGCGCCAGCACCCTAGGGGGGGCCGGGACATCCTCAGCTCGAGACTTC
CASTLGGAGTSSARDF
>TRBV11-2|TRBJ1-4|-|-|14
TGTGCCAGCAGCTCAGGCACAGATAATGAAAAACTGTTTTTT
CASSSGTDNEKLFF
>TRBV19|TRBJ1-1|-|-|13
TGTGCCAGTAGTATAGAACATGCCTCCGAAGCTTTCTTT
CASSIEHASEAFF
>TRBV5-1|TRBJ2-5|TRBD1|-|15
TGCGCCAGCAGCTTGGTCGGGACAGCAGAAGAGACCCAGTACTTC
CASSLVGTAEETQYF
>TRBV2|TRBJ2-7|TRBD1|-|15
TGTGCCAGCCGGGTGGGTGGGGACAGCGCCTACGAGCAGTACTTC
CASRVGGDSAYEQYF
>TRBV7-2|TRBJ2-2|-|-|15
TGTGCCAGCAGTCTGGCGGGATCAAACACCGGGGAGCTGTTTTTT
CASSLAGSNTGELFF
>TRBV7-2|TRBJ1-3|-|-|14
TGTGCCAGCAGCTTAGGCAGGGCGGGAAACACCATATATTTT
CASSLGRAGNTIYF
>TRBV27|TRBJ1-2|TRBD1|-|15
TGTGCCAGCAGAAGACAGGGAGCCAAGGCCTATGGCTACACCTTC
CASRRQGAKAYGYTF
>TRBV19|TRBJ1-2|TRBD1|-|13
TGTGCCAGTACTAACAGGGGGTTCTATGGCTACACCTTC
CASTNRGFYGYTF
>TRBV5-5|TRBJ1-1|-|-|14
TGTGCCAGCAGCTTTGGACATTCTAACACTGAAGCTTTCTTT
CASSFGHSNTEAFF
>TRBV7-9|TRBJ2-2|-|few|13
TGTGCCAGCAGTGGAGAGCAGGGCGGGGAGCTGTTTTTT
CASSGEQGGELFF
>TRBV28|TRBJ1-5|-|-|12
TGTGCCAGCCGGGGGAGCAATCAGCCCCAGCATTTT
CASRGSNQPQHF
>TRBV25-1|TRBJ1-4|-|-|15
TGTGCCAGCAGTGAGTCGAGTGCAACTAATGAAAAACTGTTTTTT
CASSESSATNEKLFF
>TRBV5-1|TRBJ2-1|TRBD2|-|15
TGCGCCAGCAGCATGTCCGGGACTAGCGGAAATGAGCAGTTCTTC
CASSMSGTSGNEQFF
>TRBV19|TRBJ2-1|-|-|16
TGTGCCAGTAGTATAGATTGGGCGGGACCCTACAATGAGCAGTTCTTC
CASSIDWAGPYNEQFF
>TRBV5-1|TRBJ2-7|TRBD2|-|15
TGCGCCAGCAGCGTTAGCGGGACGAGCTCCTACGAGCAGTACTTC
CASSVSGTSSYEQYF
>TRBV25-1|TRBJ1-2|-|-|13
TGTGCCAGCAGATCGTTCGAGGTCAATGGCTACACCTTC
CASRSFEVNGYTF
>TRBV20-1|TRBJ2-5|-|-|11
TGCAGTGCTAGAGATCTTGAGACCCAGTACTTC
CSARDLETQYF
>TRBV5-6|TRBJ1-4|TRBD1|-|14
TGTGCCAGCAGCTACAGGGGTGGGGATGAAAAACTGTTTTTT
CASSYRGGDEKLFF
>TRBV27|TRBJ1-2|TRBD1|-|15
TGTGCCAGCAGTACCCGGGGACAGGAGGGCTATGGCTACACCTTC
CASSTRGQEGYGYTF
>TRBV5-4|TRBJ2-7|TRBD1|-|15
TGTGCCAGCAGTCTACAAGGACAGGCCTCCTACGAGCAGTACTTC
CASSLQGQASYEQYF
>TRBV20-1|TRBJ2-7|-|once|10
TGCAGTGCTGAGGGTGGCGAGCAGTACTTC
CSAEGGEQYF
>TRBV27|TRBJ2-2|TRBD2|few|17
TGTGCCAGCAGCTCTTTGATTAGCGGGATGAACACCGGGGAGCTGTTTTTT
CASSSLISGMNTGELFF
>TRBV6-5|TRBJ1-1|TRBD1|once|15
TGTGCCAGCAGTCCACTACAGGGGAGGAACACTGAAGCTTTCTTT
CASSPLQGRNTEAFF
>TRBV7-2|TRBJ1-3|-|-|16
TGTGCCAGCAGCCCCCAGGGCATCAACTCTGGAAACACCATATATTTT
CASSPQGINSGNTIYF
>TRBV4-1|TRBJ1-4|-|-|14
TGCGCCAGCAGCCAGACAACAGGCTATGAAAAACTGTTTTTT
CASSQTTGYEKLFF
>TRBV5-6|TRBJ2-1|-|-|15
TGTGCCAGCAGCTTGGCCAGGGCAAGACTCAATGAGCAGTTCTTC
CASSLARARLNEQFF
>TRBV6-1|TRBJ2-5|-|-|13
TGTGCCAGCAGTGAATTTTTAGAGGAGACCCAGTACTTC
CASSEFLEETQYF
>TRBV7-2|TRBJ1-5|-|once|15
TGTGCCAGCAGCTTAGATTACAGTAGCAATCAGCCCCAGCATTTT
CASSLDYSSNQPQHF
>TRBV4-3|TRBJ2-1|-|few|16
TGCGCCAGCAGCCAAGATTGGCAAAGCTCCTACAATGAGCAGTTCTTC
CASSQDWQSSYNEQFF
>TRBV3-1/TRBV3-2|TRBJ2-1|TRBD2|-|16
TGTGCCAGCAGCCAAGATGGGAGGACTAGCGGGACGAAGCAGTTCTTC
CASSQDGRTSGTKQFF
>TRBV28|TRBJ1-2|-|-|16
TGTGCCAGCAGTTTTGGGGGGGGAAGGTTGGCCTATGGCTACACCTTC
CASSFGGGRLAYGYTF
>TRBV6-5|TRBJ2-6|TRBD1|-|15
TGTGCCAGCAGCCGAGACAGGGCTGGGGCCAACGTCCTGACTTTC
CASSRDRAGANVLTF
>TRBV27|TRBJ2-1|TRBD1|-|15
TGTGCCAGCAGTCCCGGGACAGGGGCCCCGGATGAGCAGTTCTTC
CASSPGTGAPDEQFF
>TRBV7-2|TRBJ1-1|TRBD1|-|14
TGTGCCAGCAGCCTCCCGACAGGGGCCACTGAAGCTTTCTTT
CASSLPTGATEAFF
>TRBV15|TRBJ2-2|-|-|15
TGTGCCACCAGCAGAGACAGGATCGCCACCGGGGAGCTGTTTTTT
CATSRDRIATGELFF
>TRBV7-2|TRBJ1-5|TRBD1|-|15
TGTGCCAGCAGCTTGGACAGGGGAAGCGGTCAGCCCCAGCATTTT
CASSLDRGSGQPQHF
>TRBV7-7|TRBJ2-4|TRBD2|-|18
TGTGCCAGCAGCTTAGCGGGGCTAGCGGGGCCTCAGCAGAACATTCAGTACTTC
CASSLAGLAGPQQNIQYF
>TRBV2|TRBJ2-5|-|-|14
TGTGCCAGCAGCCAGACAGAGTACCAAGAGACCCAGTACTTC
CASSQTEYQETQYF
>TRBV5-8|TRBJ1-5|-|-|16
TGTGCCAGCAGTGCCCACCGGGGAAGTGGCGGTCAGCCCCAGCATTTT
CASSAHRGSGGQPQHF
>TRBV7-9|TRBJ1-1|TRBD1|-|17
TGTGCCAGCAGCTTAAACAGTGGGGCAGGGGGCGGAGGAACCGCTTTCTTT
CASSLNSGAGGGGTAFF
>TRBV28|TRBJ2-2|TRBD2|once|16
TGTGCCAGCAGGAGAGGACTAGCGGGGACACCCGGGGAGCTGTTTTTT
CASRRGLAGTPGELFF
>TRBV6-1|TRBJ2-2|TRBD2|-|20
TGTGCCAGCAGTGAAGCGAAGCGGGGATGGAGCGGGATAAACACCGGGGAGCTGTTTTTT
CASSEAKRGWSGINTGELFF
>TRBV18|TRBJ1-3|-|-|16
TGTGCCAGCTCACCAAATCCGAGTCACTCTGGAAACACCATATATTTT
CASSPNPSHSGNTIYF
>TRBV5-1|TRBJ1-1|TRBD1|-|16
TGCGCCAGCAGCTCGGGACAGGGGGCGCGGTGGACTGAAGCTTTCTTT
CASSSGQGARWTEAFF
>TRBV27|TRBJ1-5|TRBD1|-|15
TGTGCCAGCAGTTTCGGGACAGGCGACAATCAGCCCCAGCATTTT
CASSFGTGDNQPQHF
>TRBV5-1|TRBJ1-1|TRBD1|-|14
TGCGCCAGCAGCTTGGAAGGGACAGGGGTTGAAGCTTTCTTT
CASSLEGTGVEAFF
>TRBV2|TRBJ2-2|-|-|15
TGTGCCAGCCACAAGGGACATTCGAACACCGGGGAGCTGTTTTTT
CASHKGHSNTGELFF
>TRBV28|TRBJ2-7|-|-|15
TGTGCCAGCAGCCAAGGACAGATTAGCTCCTACGAGCAGTACTTC
CASSQGQISSYEQYF
>TRBV25-1|TRBJ1-2|-|-|13
TGTGCCAGCAGTGAAGGGGAGTTGGGGGGCTACACCTTC
CASSEGELGGYTF
>TRBV6-5|TRBJ1-1|-|-|13
TGTGCCACTCGAGGGGGGGGATACACTGAAGCTTTCTTT
CATRGGGYTEAFF
>TRBV4-1|TRBJ1-5|TRBD1|-|13
TGCGCCAGCAGGGGGACAGTCGATCAGCCCCAGCATTTT
CASRGTVDQPQHF
>TRBV6-5|TRBJ2-7|TRBD1|-|15
TGTGCCAGCAGCCTATCTGGGGGACAGATTTACGAGCAGTACTTC
CASSLSGGQIYEQYF
>TRBV7-9|TRBJ2-3|-|-|16
TGTGCCAGCAGCGCCGGGGACACGAGGTACACAGATACGCAGTATTTT
CASSAGDTRYTDTQYF
>TRBV5-1|TRBJ1-2|-|-|12
TGCGCCAGCAGCTTGGACCTACGGGGCTACACCTTC
CASSLDLRGYTF